This TCR beta chain was sequenced during a study of identical twins (dated by TCRdb to between 2015 and 2016). Background for the entire study: To test whether fetal clonotypes persist, the study used deep sequencing on TCR alpha and beta repertoires from monozygotic twins, unrelated adults of various ages, and cord blood. Replicate twin experiments were performed at different times using different library preparation protocols to rule out contamination. The investigation overall reported the following: Compared with coincidental sharing between unrelated individuals, out-of-frame TCR alpha sequences shared between twins had an excess of sequences with low generation probability. Fewer insertions were carried by abundant cord blood beta clonotypes; a weaker similar trend was observed in young adult naive repertoires, while no such trend was observed in memory repertoires. In beta out-of-frame sequences, excess twin sharing was weaker, because having fewer shared sequences lowered the signal-to-noise ratio. In monozygotic twins, out-of-frame TCR alpha sharing was systematically underestimated by recombination models, although the models agreed with sharing between unrelated individuals. Zero-insertion analyses could be partly confounded by invariant T cells such as MAIT and iNKT, though diverse VJ usage argued against such confounding for most clonotypes. Because the same donors could not be followed over many years, the conclusions depended on cross-sectional statistical analysis.

Only healthy Caucasian donors were included. Three pairs of female monozygotic twins, all aged about 18 to 29 years, made up the twin cohort. RNA for TCR libraries was isolated from peripheral blood mononuclear cells. The CDR3 runs 15 residues from the cysteine to the phenylalanine. Left in the record is the CDR3 DNA by itself, 45 bases read in frame from the first base. A distance of 13 bases separates the germline ends of V and J, which lose 7 bases and 0 bases respectively. CDR1 and CDR2 are drawn from the germline V gene: ENHRY, SYGVKD. In the case of this clonotype: Which antigen it targets is not known. It has no much larger one-base neighbor in the sample; base qualities were not kept.

The library was made by 5' RACE. The reads were generated on an Illumina HiSeq 2000. Template switching added a universal primer binding site, and the final cDNA carried a unique molecular identifier that allowed TCR cDNA molecules to be counted accurately. Specific primers in the conserved constant-segment region were used to synthesize first-strand cDNA for the TCR alpha and beta chains. To control for contamination, every cDNA library was double barcoded, receiving both a SMART-Mk sample barcode and Illumina barcodes. Two successive PCR steps introduced TruSeq adapter sequences along with Illumina sample barcodes. The TCR alpha and beta cDNA libraries were sequenced on the Illumina HiSeq platform using custom primers. Per the authors' processing: Raw reads were processed with MiGEC to extract unique molecular identifiers, and MiXCR was used to determine CDR3 positions. For each individual, recombination models were inferred using an EM algorithm with the repgenHMM and IGoR tools. Shared clonotypes were analyzed with the tcR package in R, and sharing was normalized by the product of cloneset sizes. To study raw recombination free of thymic and clonal selection effects, out-of-frame nonproductive sequences were analyzed. The public reads were reanalyzed by TCRdb: fastp trimming at Q25, MiXCR alignment, in-frame beta chains only. Here each entry gathers all rows of one CDR3 protein and keeps the most common genes and DNA. Here the V and J calls rest on TCRdb's processing, not on the authors' analysis. The table for this sample lists roughly 690,000 distinct CDR3 sequences; approximately 21% of them were counted only once. Together, the top ten hold approximately 4.5% of the sample.

The sample was also linked to a second study, of T cells expressing NK-cell markers. Per the second study: In sorted CD3+CD56+NKG2C+, CD3+CD56+NKG2C- and CD3+CD56-NKG2C+ T-cell subsets from about eight donors, TCR beta-chain repertoires were profiled. Of the eight sequenced donors, seven were found to be HCMV-seropositive and one was found to be HCMV-seronegative. To restrict sorting to alphabetaTCR-expressing T cells, an anti-gammadeltaTCR antibody was added in several experiments. In 5 to 7 donors, the dominant CD3+CD56+NKG2C+ clonotypes ranked among the top 10 CD8+ clonotypes, making up about 1.0-7.0% of CD8+ T cells. Those dominant clonotypes were again the most abundant among CD3+CD56-NKG2C+ cells in a handful of donors, at about 28.3-65%. Whether the expanded NKG2C-expressing T cell clones were specific for HCMV antigens was left unclear. All eight donors whose samples were sequenced were randomly selected healthy volunteers, three of them men and five women. HCMV-specific IgG was detected in serum with a commercial ELISA kit to determine HCMV serostatus. For several donors, bulk peripheral blood T-cell repertoires were also sequenced from unsorted PBMC. Reads were demultiplexed and grouped by UMI with MIGEC, and clonotypes were assembled and quantified with MiTCR. Only TCR cDNA sequences supported by at least two reads were kept to exclude erroneous sequences. Downstream repertoire analysis used the tcR package, and clonotypes were matched across fractions by CDR3 nucleotide sequence plus V segment. VDJmatch was used to annotate antigen specificity against VDJdb, with one amino acid substitution allowed in CDR3.

The rearrangement joined TRBV10-3 to TRBJ2-1, with the D gene not confidently named. Source material: PBMCs. The TCR originated in a young woman in good health. The CDR3 region reads CAIKSASSSYNEQFF. In nucleotide form, the sequence is TGTGCCATCAAAAGCGCCTCTAGCTCCTACAATGAGCAGTTCTTC.